This T cell receptor beta chain was found in a study of Ad26.COV2.S vaccination and SARS-CoV-2 variants. The wider study: Participants got Ad26.COV2.S intramuscularly, once or twice 56 days apart.

General study findings and limits: Substantial post-vaccination breadth of spike-specific CD8+ and CD4+ T cell responses was reported.

Clones were read by immunoSEQ multiplex PCR, and TCRdb kept only the in-frame ones, dropping some. The sample lists roughly 300,000 clones, about 89% occurring once. Treatment specified: some 20 received Ad26.COV2.S at low or high dose, single or two shots; 5 received placebo; per-sample allocation not given. Samples came from day 63 after the first vaccine or placebo injection. Cohort 1b enrolled adults aged 18-55 years in Boston. Turning to this clone: The antigen remains undetermined.

The TCR comes from a person between 18 and 59 years old who received the Ad26.COV2.S COVID-19 vaccine or a placebo. Sequenced here: peripheral blood, sampled in a trial of Ad26.COV2.S vaccine versus placebo.

The CDR3 coding sequence is TGTGCCAGCAGCTTGCTTGGGGGTGGCTACACCTTC. Translating gives CASSLLGGGYTF. The chain joins TRBV5-6 to TRBJ1-2; D is possibly TRBD1 (5 bases). The CDR3 loop spans 12 amino acids. The V and J ends lost 1 base and 7 bases respectively, with 8 bases between them. The germline V gene has CDR1 SGHDT and CDR2 YYEEEE.